Listed here are 29 T cell receptor beta chains from one sample, sequenced in a study of PD-L1 blockade in urothelial cancer (dated by TCRdb to about 2017). Library preparation was by the immunoSEQ multiplex PCR assay. TCRdb obtained this table from immuneACCESS and retained in-frame rearrangements with V and J assigned. These tables miss some clones; where compared with another copy, unresolved V genes account for less than half of the shortfall, and the remainder is unexplained. The sample table records approximately 94,000 clones; around 86% of these occur just once. Jointly, the top ten make up roughly 2% of the sample. The time point label, as the study defines it: pretreatment peripheral blood. Sequences were derived from PBMCs, sampled around atezolizumab (anti-PD-L1) treatment. The receptor set was obtained from a man aged 55 to 70 with urothelial cancer.

This clone showed up just once. The genes are TRBV28 and TRBJ2-2; 7 bases map to TRBD2. The CDR3 has 12 amino acids. From germline, CDR1 is MDHEN and CDR2 SYDVKM. V was clipped by 11 bases and J by 5 bases; unmatched bases: 5. The CDR3 loop is CAVTGRTGELFF. CDR3 coding DNA: TGTGCCGTTACCGGGAGGACCGGGGAGCTGTTTTTT.

The chain joins TRBV28 to TRBJ2-7; tentative D call: TRBD2 (5 bases). Deletions cut 5 bases from V and 7 bases from J, with 15 bases between. The CDR3 sequence is 13 residues long. Germline V CDR1 and CDR2: MDHEN, SYDVKM. CDR3 coding DNA: TGTGCCAGCAGTATTGCGGGCTTTCAAGAGCAGTACTTC. Its translation is CASSIAGFQEQYF.

The V and J genes are TRBV5-1 and TRBJ2-5, with 7 bases lining up with TRBD1. The germline gives CDR1 SGHRS, CDR2 YFSETQ. V lost 4 bases and J lost 1; bases outside the gene matches: 7. The CDR3 is made up of 15 amino acids. CDR3 loop: CASSPPTGFQETQYF. CDR3 DNA sequence: TGCGCCAGCAGCCCGCCGACAGGGTTCCAAGAGACCCAGTACTTC.

The chain uses TRBV21-1 and TRBJ1-6. TRBV21-1 counts as a pseudogene. This CDR3 comprises 14 residues. CDR3 sequence reads: CASNREGTQAPLHF. In nucleotides, the CDR3 is TGTGCCAGCAACCGGGAGGGGACACAGGCACCCCTCCACTTT.

V usage is TRBV4-3 and J usage is TRBJ1-3; D is unclear. The CDR3 length is 14 residues. CDR1 is LGHNA, CDR2 YSLEER, per germline. The germline V and J ends were trimmed by 10 bases and 2 bases, with 15 bases remaining between them. In DNA, the CDR3 is TGCGCCACCGCCCCAACTATTGCTGGAAACACCATATATTTT. It encodes CATAPTIAGNTIYF.

The chain uses TRBV7-3 and TRBJ2-3, with 9 bases fitting TRBD2. The CDR3 extends over 15 amino acids. The V gene end was trimmed by 5 bases and the J gene end by 0 bases; junction bases not matched to a gene: 3. Germline loops: CDR1 SGHTA, CDR2 FQGTGA. DNA for the CDR3: TGTGCCAGCAGCCTAGCGGGGTTTAGCACAGATACGCAGTATTTT. Residues: CASSLAGFSTDTQYF.

The chain's CDR3 is CASSSLLGGQYF. The CDR3 region has the DNA TGTGCCAGCAGCTCCCTTTTGGGGGGGCAGTACTTC. This rearrangement joins TRBV6-5 to TRBJ2-7, with D possibly matching TRBD2 (6 bases). V was pared by 6 bases and J by 9 bases, with 15 bases between. The germline gives CDR1 MNHEY, CDR2 SVGAGI. The CDR3 is 12 residues long.

This clone was counted only a few times. This sequence joins TRBV15 and TRBJ2-7, with D possibly being TRBD1 (6 bases). Germline CDR1 LNHNV, CDR2 YYDKDF (reference sequence). The CDR3 covers 14 residues. V dropped 0 bases and J dropped 3 bases, with 9 bases sitting between them. The CDR3 sequence is CATSRDTGIYEQYF. The CDR3 nucleotides are TGTGCCACCAGCAGAGACACAGGGATCTACGAGCAGTACTTC. Full variable domain (missing parts from reference TRBV15 and TRBJ2-7): DAMVIQNPRYQVTQFGKPVTLSCSQTLNHNVMYWYQQKSSQAPKLLFHYYDKDFNNEADTPDNFQSRRPNTSFCFLDIRSPGLGDTAMYLCATSRDTGIYEQYFGPGTRLTVT.

This chain joins TRBV5-8 and TRBJ1-5; perhaps TRBD1 as D (6 bases). This CDR3 spans 15 amino acids. Germline V lookup: CDR1 SGHTS, CDR2 YDEGEE. The V and J ends lost 0 bases and 7 bases respectively, with 14 bases between them. The CDR3 nucleotides read TGTGCCAGCAGCTTGGAAGGGGGGGCTGGGCAGCCCCAGCATTTT. It encodes CASSLEGGAGQPQHF.

The rearrangement links TRBV18 to TRBJ2-2, with D possibly being TRBD2 (5 bases). Germline V gene lookup returns CDR1 KGHSH and CDR2 LQKENI. CDR3 length: 15 amino acids. Trimming pared 2 bases from V and 0 bases from J, leaving 7 bases between. In DNA form, the CDR3 reads TGTGCCAGCTCACCAGGACTCACGAACACCGGGGAGCTGTTTTTT. Protein: CASSPGLTNTGELFF.

The chain combines TRBV7-9 with TRBJ2-7, with 7 bases lining up with TRBD1. The CDR3 has 14 residues. V lost 5 bases and J lost 3; bases outside the gene matches: 7. Germline values: CDR1 SEHNR, CDR2 FQNEAQ (reference sequence). The CDR3 nucleotides are TGTGCCAGCAGCAAAGACAGGGATGGCTACGAGCAGTACTTC. It encodes CASSKDRDGYEQYF.

The chain is built from TRBV11-2 and TRBJ2-5; the D gene is possibly TRBD2 (6 bases). The length of the CDR3 is 15 residues. Trimming pared 5 bases from V and 5 bases from J, leaving 18 bases between. Germline assignment: CDR1 SGHAT and CDR2 FQNNGV. In DNA form, the CDR3 reads TGTGCCAGCAGCGAGTCCGGAGGGATTATGGAGACCCAGTACTTC. Translating it yields CASSESGGIMETQYF.

This rearrangement joins TRBV7-9 to TRBJ1-2, with 9 nucleotides matching TRBD1. CDR3 length: 14 amino acids. From germline, CDR1 is SEHNR and CDR2 FQNEAQ (reference sequence). V trimming: 5 bases; J trimming: 4 bases; junction bases outside the gene matches: 5. The CDR3 DNA follows: TGTGCCAGCAGCACCCCGGGACAGGGCTATGGCTACACCTTC. Encoded protein: CASSTPGQGYGYTF.

The J gene is TRBJ2-5, the V gene TRBV7-2; 7 bases fit TRBD2. The germline V gene has CDR1 SGHTA and CDR2 FQGNSA. The junction had 6 bases not matched to a gene; V was cut back by 6 bases and J by 5 bases. The CDR3 contains 13 residues. CDR3 sequence: CASRTAGGETQYF. The CDR3 coding sequence is TGTGCCAGCAGGACGGCCGGGGGGGAGACCCAGTACTTC.

The chain uses TRBV18 and TRBJ2-2, with D possibly being TRBD1 (6 bases). The V gene's germline CDR1 is KGHSH and CDR2 LQKENI. The V and J ends lost 8 bases and 4 bases respectively, with 14 bases between them. The CDR3 is 14 amino acids. CDR3: CASGLDSATGELFF. CDR3 nucleotides: TGTGCCAGCGGACTGGACAGCGCCACCGGGGAGCTGTTTTTT.

J is TRBJ1-2 and V is TRBV15, with 11 bases that match TRBD1. With V trimmed by 4 bases and J by 7 bases, 2 bases remained unmatched. Germline values: CDR1 LNHNV, CDR2 YYDKDF (reference sequence). This CDR3 has 13 residues. CDR3 sequence (DNA): TGTGCCACCAGCACCGGGACAGGGGGTGGCTACACCTTC. Amino acids: CATSTGTGGGYTF.

This CDR3 is CATSRVGGNEQFF. In DNA form, the CDR3 reads TGTGCCACCAGCAGAGTCGGCGGGAACGAGCAGTTCTTC. This chain uses TRBV15 with TRBJ2-1, with a tentative D call TRBD2 (6 bases). This CDR3 has 13 amino acids. V lost 1 base and J lost 10, with 11 bases in between. In germline, CDR1 is LNHNV, CDR2 YYDKDF (reference sequence).

The chain links TRBV29-1 to TRBJ1-2; 7 bases align to TRBD1. The V gene end was trimmed by 0 bases and the J gene end by 6 bases; junction bases not matched to a gene: 7. Germline V gives CDR1 SQVTM, CDR2 ANQGSEA. The CDR3 is 14 residues long. The CDR3 sequence: CSVEDSATGNGYTF. In nucleotides, the CDR3 is TGCAGCGTTGAAGATTCAGCGACAGGGAATGGCTACACCTTC.

V is TRBV2 and J is TRBJ1-5, with 8 nucleotides matching TRBD1. CDR1 and CDR2 (germline): SNHLY, FYNNEI. The CDR3 has 14 amino acids. V was pared by 7 bases and J by 6 bases, with 8 bases of the junction left unmatched. DNA of the CDR3: TGTGCCAGCAAACCCGGACAGGGCAGTCAGCCCCAGCATTTT. Encoded protein: CASKPGQGSQPQHF.

CDR3 DNA sequence: TGTGCCTGGAGTAAGGACAGTGGCTATGGCTACACCTTC. This gives the protein CAWSKDSGYGYTF. V gene TRBV30 combines with J gene TRBJ1-2; weak D call: TRBD1 (6 bases). With 2 bases removed from V and 4 bases from J, the gap between germline ends came to 11 bases. CDR3 length equals 13 residues. Germline CDR1 and CDR2: GTSNPN and SVGIG (reference sequence).

V usage is TRBV28 and J usage is TRBJ2-4, with D perhaps matching TRBD1 (5 bases). The CDR3 runs to 14 residues. Trimming shortened V by 7 bases and J by 0 bases, and 10 bases separated the two germline ends. Germline V gene sequence: CDR1 MDHEN, CDR2 SYDVKM. CDR3: CASIPDRAKNIQYF. In nucleotides, the CDR3 is TGTGCCAGCATTCCAGACAGAGCCAAAAACATTCAGTACTTC.

The rearrangement joins TRBV5-1 to TRBJ2-1, with D unclear. The CDR3 covers 13 residues. V shed 0 bases and J shed 7 bases, with 8 bases lying between them. Germline V gene data show CDR1 as SGHRS and CDR2 as YFSETQ. This chain's CDR3 is CASSLVSENEQFF. The CDR3 region has the DNA TGCGCCAGCAGCTTGGTGTCAGAAAATGAGCAGTTCTTC.

V usage is TRBV10-1 and J usage is TRBJ2-3; 10 bases are a match to TRBD2. Germline V CDR1 and CDR2: WNHNN, SYGVQD (reference sequence). CDR3 length equals 15 residues. The V gene end was trimmed by 0 bases and the J gene end by 4 bases; junction bases not matched to a gene: 1. The CDR3 region has the DNA TGCGCCAGCAGTGAGTCGGGACTAGCGTCAGATACGCAGTATTTT. Translated: CASSESGLASDTQYF.

The chain has TRBV19 and TRBJ1-5, with D possibly TRBD1 on 6 matching bases. The germline CDR1 and CDR2 sequences are LNHDA and SQIVND (reference sequence). The germline V and J ends were trimmed by 5 bases and 6 bases, with 17 bases remaining between them. This CDR3 has 15 residues. In DNA, the CDR3 is TGTGCCAGTAGTGTCCAGGGGTCGGTGAGTCAGCCCCAGCATTTT. Translated: CASSVQGSVSQPQHF.

V gene TRBV11-3 combines with J gene TRBJ2-3, with TRBD1 matching over 7 bases. There are 16 residues in the CDR3. CDR1 is SGHNT and CDR2 is YENEEA in the germline V gene. With 5 bases clipped from V and 1 base from J, the junction kept 9 bases outside the gene matches. The CDR3 bases are TGTGCCAGCAGCGGGCGACAGGGAATGGGCACAGATACGCAGTATTTT. This encodes CASSGRQGMGTDTQYF.

The chain uses TRBV2 and TRBJ2-5; D is undetermined. Deletions cut 6 bases from V and 5 bases from J, with 16 bases between. The germline CDR1 and CDR2 sequences are SNHLY and FYNNEI. The CDR3 length is 14 residues. The CDR3 is CASSPLESMETQYF. CDR3 in DNA: TGTGCCAGCAGCCCCCTAGAGAGCATGGAGACCCAGTACTTC.

The CDR3 protein is CASSSQGASTDTQYF. CDR3 bases: TGTGCCAGCAGCTCACAGGGAGCTAGCACAGATACGCAGTATTTT. V is TRBV7-2 and J is TRBJ2-3; D perhaps matches TRBD1 (6 bases). CDR1 and CDR2 from the germline V gene are SGHTA and FQGNSA. The V and J ends lost 4 bases and 0 bases respectively, with 11 bases between them. The CDR3 sequence is 15 residues long.

This chain joins TRBV5-4 and TRBJ1-4, with 10 bases fitting TRBD1. V trimming: 5 bases; J trimming: 7 bases; junction bases outside the gene matches: 14. The CDR3 runs 17 residues. Germline V gives CDR1 SGHNT, CDR2 YYREEE (reference sequence). For the CDR3, the DNA is TGTGCCAGCAGGGCCGGGACAGGGGCCTTTTCGGGTGAAAAACTGTTTTTT. Its translation: CASRAGTGAFSGEKLFF.

On this clone itself: The sample has other DNA sequences that encode this CDR3 too. The genes are TRBV4-2 and TRBJ1-4; D possibly corresponds to TRBD1 (5 bases). The CDR3 is 13 residues long. The V and J ends lost 1 base and 7 bases respectively, with 7 bases between them. Germline values: CDR1 LGHNA, CDR2 YNFKEQ. CDR3: CASSQGGGEKLFF. CDR3 sequence (DNA): TGTGCCAGCAGCCAAGGGGGCGGTGAAAAACTGTTTTTT.